This T cell receptor beta chain was captured in a study of blood T cell repertoires in COVID-19. Turning to the study itself: The United States, Italy and Spain were the sources of the acute and convalescent COVID-19 samples. In each case, the material was cDNA or gDNA derived from T cells, B-cell-depleted T cells, or PBMCs.

Per the study methods: Scientists estimated how many nucleated cells there were by amplifying reference gene primers. Clones were read by immunoSEQ multiplex PCR, and TCRdb kept only the in-frame ones, dropping some. V, J and clone size are those of that table, while D and trimming were read from the DNA. The sample shows a few hundred thousand clones, 90% of them seen only once. This sequence was found in a woman in her twenties or thirties with COVID-19, enrolled during active disease. The sequenced sample consisted of peripheral blood.

In DNA form, the CDR3 reads TGTGCCAGTAAAACAGGGCAAGGTCATCAGCCCCAGCATTTT. Translating it yields CASKTGQGHQPQHF. The chain employs TRBV19 and TRBJ1-5; D is possibly TRBD1 (6 bases). CDR3 length: 14 amino acids. V was shortened by 7 bases and J by 5 bases, with 15 bases between the two germline ends. In germline, CDR1 is LNHDA, CDR2 SQIVND (reference sequence). Full variable domain (rest looked up from reference TRBV19 and TRBJ1-5): DGGITQSPKYLFRKEGQNVTLSCEQNLNHDAMYWYRQDPGQGLRLIYYSQIVNDFQKGDIAEGYSVSREKKESFPLTVTSAQKNPTAFYLCASKTGQGHQPQHFGDGTRLSIL.